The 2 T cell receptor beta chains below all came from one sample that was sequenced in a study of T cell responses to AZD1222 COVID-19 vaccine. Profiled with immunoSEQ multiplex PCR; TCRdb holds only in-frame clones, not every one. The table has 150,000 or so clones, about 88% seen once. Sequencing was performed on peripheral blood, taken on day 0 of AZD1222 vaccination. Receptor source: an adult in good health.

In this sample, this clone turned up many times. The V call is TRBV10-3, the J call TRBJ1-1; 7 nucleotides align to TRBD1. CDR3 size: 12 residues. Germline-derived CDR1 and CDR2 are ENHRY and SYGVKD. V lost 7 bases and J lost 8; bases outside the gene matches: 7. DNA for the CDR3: TGTGCCATCAAAGCCGGGACAGAAGAAGCTTTCTTT. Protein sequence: CAIKAGTEEAFF.

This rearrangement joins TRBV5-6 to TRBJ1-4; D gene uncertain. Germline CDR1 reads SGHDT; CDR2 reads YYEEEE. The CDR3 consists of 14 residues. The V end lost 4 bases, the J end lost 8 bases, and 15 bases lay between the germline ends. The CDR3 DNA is TGTGCCAGCAGCAAAAGCCCAGGCCAAGAAAAACTGTTTTTT. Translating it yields CASSKSPGQEKLFF.